Each of the 5 T cell receptor beta chains below was sequenced from the same sample in a study of identical twins listed by TCRdb under 2016. The library was built by means of 5' RACE. The instrument given in TCRdb is Illumina HiSeq 2000. TCRdb ran its own pipeline on the public reads, namely fastp trimming at Q25 and MiXCR clone calling, and kept in-frame beta chains. Rows merge per CDR3 protein into single entries with the most common DNA and genes. The sample table contains roughly 500,000 distinct CDR3 sequences; only one count was recorded for roughly a fifth of them. The ten largest account for around 1% of the sample. Separately, the same data were catalogued under a study of T cells expressing NK-cell markers.

Sequencing used CD4+ T cells sorted from blood. The receptor set was obtained from a woman under 30 in good health.

This clonotype came up a few times. This chain connects TRBV6-5 to TRBJ1-1; 7 bases agree with TRBD1. Unmatched junction bases numbered 5, after V lost 0 bases and J lost 10 bases. The CDR3 length is 13 residues. Germline lookup yields CDR1 MNHEY and CDR2 SVGAGI. The CDR3 DNA follows: TGTGCCAGCAGTTACTCCCCAGGGGGGGGAGCTTTCTTT. Translated: CASSYSPGGGAFF.

The rearrangement joins TRBV7-2 to TRBJ2-3; D ambiguous. Between the trimmed V and J ends, which lost 1 base and 2 bases, there was a span of 10 bases. This CDR3 is built from 15 residues. Germline CDR1 reads SGHTA; CDR2 reads FQGNSA. In nucleotides, the CDR3 is TGTGCCAGCAGCTTAGTTCGGAGTTCCACAGATACGCAGTATTTT. Translating it yields CASSLVRSSTDTQYF.

The chain uses TRBV6-1 and TRBJ2-5; D may be TRBD1 (5 bases). V lost 3 bases and J 0 bases, leaving 8 bases between the germline ends. The CDR3 sequence is 14 residues long. Germline CDR1 reads MNHNS; CDR2 reads SASEGT. The CDR3 nucleotides are TGTGCCAGCAGTGAGGCAGGGTACCAAGAGACCCAGTACTTC. Translation gives CASSEAGYQETQYF.

This chain joins TRBV6-2 or TRBV6-3 and TRBJ1-1; maybe TRBD1 (5 bases). V was pared by 8 bases and J by 3 bases, with 19 bases between. The CDR3 totals 15 residues. Germline lookup yields CDR1 MNHEY and CDR2 SVGEGT. The CDR3 sequence is CASAGRGSGDTEAFF. DNA for the CDR3: TGTGCCAGCGCCGGGCGGGGGTCGGGGGACACTGAAGCTTTCTTT.

This clonotype appeared a single time. V gene TRBV10-3 combines with J gene TRBJ2-5, with D perhaps matching TRBD2 (5 bases). Trimming removed 8 bases from V and 2 bases from J, with 9 bases in between. Germline V gene sequence: CDR1 ENHRY, CDR2 SYGVKD. The CDR3 totals 12 residues. CDR3: CAIGSGQETQYF. CDR3 DNA: TGTGCCATCGGAAGCGGTCAAGAGACCCAGTACTTC.